These T cell receptor beta chains were read from a single sample in a study of blood T cell repertoires in COVID-19. Libraries were prepared by immunoSEQ multiplex PCR; TCRdb keeps only in-frame clonotypes and omits some of them. The sample records about 60,000 clones, 88% being singletons. Sample: peripheral blood. Receptors were obtained from a man between 65 and 79 years old with acute or convalescent COVID-19. The CDR3 runs from the conserved cysteine through the conserved F or W. D genes are given only for firm matches. The size entry is marked missing in some rows and otherwise reads once, few, many or a size class.

J gene | V gene | D gene | clone size | CDR3 protein | CDR3 DNA
TRBJ1-2 | TRBV5-1 | NA | NA | CASSPRTGNYGYTF | TGCGCCAGCAGCCCCCGAACAGGGAACTATGGCTACACCTTC
TRBJ1-2 | TRBV10-2 | TRBD1 | NA | CASSPTGISGYTF | TGCGCCAGCAGTCCGACAGGGATCTCGGGCTACACCTTC
TRBJ1-1 | TRBV28 | TRBD1 | few | CASTARGRAEAFF | TGTGCCAGCACCGCCAGGGGGCGGGCTGAAGCTTTCTTT
TRBJ2-7 | TRBV14 | NA | NA | CASSQFGSSYEQYF | TGTGCCAGCAGCCAATTTGGGAGCTCCTACGAGCAGTACTTC
TRBJ2-1 | TRBV5-1 | TRBD2 | NA | CASSRLAGGHNEQFF | TGCGCCAGCAGCCGACTCGCGGGGGGGCACAATGAGCAGTTCTTC
TRBJ1-2 | TRBV9 | TRBD1 | NA | CASSTGQELYGYTF | TGTGCCAGCAGCACAGGACAGGAACTATATGGCTACACCTTC
TRBJ2-7 | TRBV5-5 | NA | once | CASSLGGTEQYF | TGTGCCAGCAGCTTGGGAGGTACCGAGCAGTACTTC
TRBJ1-4 | TRBV7-6 | TRBD1 | NA | CASSLGWTGAEKLFF | TGTGCCAGCAGCTTAGGATGGACAGGGGCTGAAAAACTGTTTTTT
TRBJ2-3 | TRBV30 | TRBD2 | once | CAWSKAGGPGLDTQYF | TGTGCCTGGAGTAAAGCGGGGGGGCCAGGTCTGGATACGCAGTATTTT
TRBJ2-5 | TRBV10-3 | NA | NA | CATRRGTGERETQYF | TGTGCCACCAGGAGGGGGACCGGCGAGCGGGAGACCCAGTACTTC
TRBJ1-1 | TRBV7-9 | TRBD1 | NA | CASSPRQGLNTEAFF | TGTGCCAGCAGCCCCCGACAGGGGTTGAACACTGAAGCTTTCTTT
TRBJ1-5 | TRBV4-3 | NA | NA | CASSQEGGISNQPQHF | TGCGCCAGCAGCCAAGAGGGAGGGATTAGCAATCAGCCCCAGCATTTT
TRBJ2-1 | TRBV27 | NA | NA | CARNISSYNEQFF | TGTGCCAGAAACATAAGCTCCTACAATGAGCAGTTCTTC
TRBJ1-2 | TRBV7-3 | TRBD1 | NA | CASSLRAGDRESGYTF | TGTGCCAGCAGCTTAAGGGCGGGGGACAGGGAAAGTGGCTACACCTTC
TRBJ1-1 | TRBV30 | NA | NA | CAWSAGGTTEAFF | TGTGCCTGGAGTGCGGGGGGAACGACTGAAGCTTTCTTT
TRBJ1-5 | TRBV3-1/TRBV3-2 | TRBD1 | NA | CASSLGGTGNQPQHF | TGTGCCAGCAGCCTAGGCGGGACAGGGAATCAGCCCCAGCATTTT
TRBJ1-1 | TRBV7-9 | TRBD1 | NA | CASSTTGGVTEAFF | TGTGCCAGCAGTACGACAGGGGGAGTCACTGAAGCTTTCTTT
TRBJ1-1 | TRBV18 | NA | NA | CASSPGPLNTEAFF | TGTGCCAGCTCACCAGGGCCCCTGAACACTGAAGCTTTCTTT
TRBJ1-5 | TRBV6-5 | NA | NA | CASRSFIGANQPQHF | TGTGCCAGCAGATCTTTTATAGGGGCCAATCAGCCCCAGCATTTT
TRBJ1-6 | TRBV2 | TRBD1 | NA | CASSAGGSNSPLHF | TGTGCCAGCAGCGCAGGGGGCAGTAATTCACCCCTCCACTTT
TRBJ2-1 | TRBV2 | TRBD1 | NA | CASSGPGTASYNEQFF | TGTGCCAGCAGCGGGCCCGGGACAGCCTCCTACAATGAGCAGTTCTTC
TRBJ2-5 | TRBV11-2 | TRBD2 | NA | CASSFAGVETQYF | TGTGCCAGCAGCTTTGCGGGGGTTGAGACCCAGTACTTC